This TCR beta chain was recorded in a study of T cells expressing NK-cell markers. Study at large: It was sorted CD3+CD56-NKG2C+, CD3+CD56+NKG2C- and CD3+CD56+NKG2C+ T cells that provided the TCR beta repertoires. Just one sequenced donor of eight was HCMV-seronegative, while seven were seropositive.

TCRdb processed the 5' RACE reads again and assigns one entry to each CDR3 protein, with no DNA. The specimen's table records 350,000 to 500,000 distinct CDR3 sequences. Whole-study findings and limits: For a handful of donors, these clonotypes were likewise the leading ones in the CD3+CD56-NKG2C+ fraction.

This CDR3 contains 17 residues. Germline lookup yields CDR1 MNHEY and CDR2 SVGAGI. Comment on this clonotype: Its cognate antigen is unknown.

The genes are TRBV6-5 and TRBJ2-7; the TCRdb D gene call, TRBD2, has no DNA to confirm it. The sequencing sample was made of blood T cells: a sorted CD56 or NKG2C T cell subset, CD4+ or CD8+ T cells, or bulk PBMC T cells (not recorded which). The receptor was isolated from a woman aged 18 to 75 in good health. The CDR3 region is CASSYRARGRDSYEQYF.